A single T cell receptor (beta chain) is shown here with its context. The antigen this receptor binds is unknown. No much larger clone is present one base from it, and per-base qualities are unavailable. The library was obtained by PCR. The sample was run on an Illumina HiSeq 2500. TCR library preparation used molecular barcoding, with unique molecular identifiers applied to normalize quantification of the TCRbeta repertoire. TCRdb reanalyzed the raw reads on its own, using fastp at Q25 for trimming and MiXCR for clone calling, and kept in-frame beta chains. Records with the same CDR3 protein are collapsed into one entry carrying the most frequent genes and DNA. This sample has approximately 230,000 distinct CDR3 sequences in its table, and 20% to 30% of those were observed once. Of the sample, under 5.5% falls within the top ten clones. These data are taken from a study of T-cell reconstitution after alpha-beta-depleted transplantation in children (TCRdb year 2016). Some background on the complete study: T-cell immune reconstitution after TCRalphabeta/CD19-depleted allogeneic hematopoietic cell transplantation in children was quantitatively tracked in the study by means of TCR repertoire profiling.

Overall study outcomes, separate from this receptor: Hyperexpanded clone frequencies declined over subsequent months; after one year, T-cell counts and TCRbeta diversity were mostly attributed to newly produced T cells. In some patients, high TCRbeta diversity at day 60 was attributed to recipient T cells and intrathymic progenitors that had survived conditioning. The apparently early recovery of alphabetaT-cell counts about two months after transplant reportedly depended on only several hundred rapidly expanded clones that came from non-depleted graft cells.

The treatment or condition label of this sample denotes: allogeneic hematopoietic cell transplantation with graft depleted of TCRalphabeta T cells and CD19 B cells. Transplant recipients were children who received TCRalphabeta/CD19-depleted allogeneic hematopoietic cell grafts. Inclusive of the bounding cysteine and phenylalanine, the CDR3 is 15 residues long. Only the CDR3 DNA stays, 45 bases, in frame from base 1. The CDR1 and CDR2 encoded by the germline V gene are MGHDK and SYGVNS. V is cut back by 6 bases and J by 5 bases, with 8 bases in the junction unmatched. The chain couples TRBV25-1 to TRBJ1-4, and 8 junctional nucleotides match TRBD1. Sequences were derived from PBMCs, mostly from graft donor cells, sampled 360 days after TCRalphabeta/CD19-depleted stem cell transplant. The TCR sequence derives from a female patient aged 2 to 10 who had a stem cell transplant for congenital amegakaryocytic thrombocytopenia, so the T cells may come from the graft donor. The CDR3 amino acid sequence is: CASSPRTGRNEKLFF. The bases read TGTGCCAGCAGCCCAAGGACAGGGCGAAATGAAAAACTGTTTTTT.